Below, 7 T cell receptor beta chains from the same sample are listed, as sequenced in a study of cytomegalovirus exposure and HLA in healthy donors. It was with 60 Vbeta and 13 Jbeta primers that the PCR ran. This table comes from immunoSEQ multiplex PCR, and its TCRdb copy is limited to in-frame clones, with some not included. In the table there are 250,000 to 350,000 clones, about 80% of which are singletons. The specimen sequenced was PBMCs. The receptors here all came from a girl aged 2-10 years in good health and CMV-seronegative.

In nucleotides, the CDR3 is TGTGCCAGCAGCTTTCTTTCCGTGAACACCGGGGAGCTGTTTTTT. This sequence encodes CASSFLSVNTGELFF. The V and J genes are TRBV7-9 and TRBJ2-2; D is uncertain. Per germline, CDR1 SEHNR and CDR2 FQNEAQ (reference sequence). The CDR3 contains 15 residues. V was clipped by 3 bases and J by 1 base, with 9 bases between them.

The chain couples TRBV11-2 to TRBJ2-1; 12 bases agree with TRBD2. The germline CDR1 and CDR2 sequences are SGHAT and FQNNGV. V was pared by 5 bases and J by 4 bases, with 6 bases of the junction left unmatched. The CDR3 spans 16 residues. This CDR3 reads CASSPLAGGYYNEQFF. The CDR3 DNA is TGTGCCAGCAGCCCCCTAGCGGGAGGGTATTACAATGAGCAGTTCTTC.

The CDR3 nucleotides read TGTGCCAGCAGTGAATACGGTGAAGCTTTCTTT. This codes for CASSEYGEAFF. The J gene is TRBJ1-1, the V gene TRBV25-1; no clear D gene. The CDR3 is made up of 11 amino acids. Germline CDR1 is MGHDK and CDR2 is SYGVNS. Deletions cut 0 bases from V and 7 bases from J, with 3 bases between.

J is TRBJ1-1 and V is TRBV5-4, with 11 positions matching TRBD1. This CDR3 region has 14 residues. V lost 4 bases and J lost 10; bases outside the gene matches: 9. Germline V lookup: CDR1 SGHNT, CDR2 YYREEE (reference sequence). The CDR3 DNA reads as TGTGCCAGCAGCCTTGGTGGGACAGGGGGGCGAGCTTTCTTT. Translation: CASSLGGTGGRAFF. Looking up the rest from reference TRBV5-4 and TRBJ1-1 gives the full variable domain: ETGVTQSPTHLIKTRGQQVTLRCSSQSGHNTVSWYQQALGQGPQFIFQYYREEENGRGNFPPRFSGLQFPNYSSELNVNALELDDSALYLCASSLGGTGGRAFFGQGTRLTVV.

The chain links TRBV4-2 to TRBJ1-4, with 7 bases fitting TRBD1. The V segment lost 7 bases and the J segment 3 bases; nucleotides outside the gene matches: 5. CDR1 is LGHNA, CDR2 YNFKEQ, per germline. The CDR3 consists of 14 residues. Written as DNA, the CDR3 is TGTGCCAGCAAGAAGGGGGCGGCTAATGAAAAACTGTTTTTT. This sequence encodes CASKKGAANEKLFF.

The gene calls are TRBV12-2 and TRBJ2-2; the table's TRBD2 call for D was not verified on the DNA. TRBV12-2 is a pseudogene. There are 18 residues in the CDR3. CDR3 coding DNA: TGTGCAAGTCGCGTGACTAGCGGGAGGGCCGAATTTTCCGGGGAGCTGTTTTTT. Encoded protein: CASRVTSGRAEFSGELFF.

V and J are TRBV4-1 and TRBJ2-5, with TRBD1 identical over 12 bases. J gave up 5 bases and V 1 base, and 2 bases lay outside the gene matches. Germline V gene data show CDR1 as MGHRA and CDR2 as YSYEKL. This CDR3 region has 15 residues. The CDR3 reads CASSQGDRGPETQYF. The CDR3 DNA reads as TGCGCCAGCAGCCAAGGGGACAGGGGGCCCGAGACCCAGTACTTC.